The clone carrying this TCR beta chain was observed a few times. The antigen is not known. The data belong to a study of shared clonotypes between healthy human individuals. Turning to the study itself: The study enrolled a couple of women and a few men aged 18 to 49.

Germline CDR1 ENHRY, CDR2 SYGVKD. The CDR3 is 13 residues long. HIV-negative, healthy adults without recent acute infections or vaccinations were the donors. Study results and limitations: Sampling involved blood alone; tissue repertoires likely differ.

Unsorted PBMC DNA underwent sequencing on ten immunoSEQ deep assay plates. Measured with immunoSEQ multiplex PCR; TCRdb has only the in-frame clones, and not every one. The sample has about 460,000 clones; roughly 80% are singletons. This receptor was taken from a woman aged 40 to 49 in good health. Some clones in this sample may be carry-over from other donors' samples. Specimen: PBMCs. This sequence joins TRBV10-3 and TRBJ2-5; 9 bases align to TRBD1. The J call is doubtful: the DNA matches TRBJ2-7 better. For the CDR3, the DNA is TGTGCCATCACGGGACAGGGTTTCTACGAGCAGTACTTC. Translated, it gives CAITGQGFYEQYF.